The 11 T cell receptor beta chains below all came from one sample that was sequenced in a study of kidney transplant recipient with SARS-CoV-2 infection. A single record per CDR3 protein comes from TCRdb applying MiXCR to the reads. The data hold fewer than 250,000 distinct CDR3 sequences, with around 28% observed a single time. The sequencing here drew on a blood sample, taken at baseline and on day 111 from a kidney transplant recipient. The receptors originated from a male patient younger than 45 who had COVID-19 and was a kidney transplant recipient. Some T cells here may be from the graft donor.

This clonotype was recorded at least ten times. CDR3: CASSHSVSMRKTYGYTF. The CDR3 DNA is TGTGCCAGCAGTCATAGTGTCTCTATGCGAAAGACCTATGGCTACACCTTC. The chain uses TRBV6-1 and TRBJ1-2; D unclear. The length of the CDR3 is 17 residues. The germline V gene encodes CDR1 MNHNS and CDR2 SASEGT. The V gene lost 5 bases and the J gene lost 4 bases, with 23 bases spanning the gap.

The chain is built from TRBV4-1 and TRBJ2-2; D ambiguous. V lost 8 bases and J lost 0, with 10 bases in between. This CDR3 spans 14 amino acids. Germline V gives CDR1 MGHRA, CDR2 YSYEKL. The CDR3 DNA sequence: TGCGCCAGCTCTCCCCGGGCGAACACCGGGGAGCTGTTTTTT. Its translation is CASSPRANTGELFF.

With respect to this clonotype: A much bigger clone sits one base away, suggesting this may be a read error. This rearrangement joins TRBV29-1 to TRBJ1-1; D unclear. Germline V gene lookup returns CDR1 SQVTM and CDR2 ANQGSEA. This CDR3 is built from 13 residues. CDR3 amino acids: CSVEGGGGTETFF. CDR3 nucleotides: TGCAGCGTTGAAGGGGGAGGCGGCACTGAAACTTTCTTT.

This clonotype was found a few times. The chain carries TRBV7-3 and TRBJ2-5, with 8 bases that match TRBD1. V lost 2 bases and J lost 1; bases outside the gene matches: 3. The CDR3 has 15 amino acids. CDR1 is SGHTA and CDR2 is FQGTGA in the germline V gene. Here the CDR3 DNA reads TGTGCCAGCAGCTTACAGGGGGCGTTCCAAGAGACCCAGTACTTC. It yields the protein CASSLQGAFQETQYF. Full variable domain (rest looked up from reference TRBV7-3 and TRBJ2-5): GAGVSQTPSNKVTEKGKYVELRCDPISGHTALYWYRQSLGQGPEFLIYFQGTGAADDSGLPNDRFFAVRPEGSVSTLKIQRTERGDSAVYLCASSLQGAFQETQYFGPGTRLLVL.

There are many counts of this clonotype. J is TRBJ2-1 and V is TRBV4-1; D tentatively fits TRBD1 or TRBD2 (6 bases each). Germline assignment: CDR1 MGHRA and CDR2 YSYEKL. V was cut by 1 base and J by 10 bases, with 11 bases left in between. This CDR3 spans 13 amino acids. CDR3 protein: CASSQGDGGEQFF. For the CDR3, the DNA is TGCGCCAGCAGCCAAGGGGACGGGGGCGAGCAGTTCTTC.

A note on this clonotype: Since the CDR3 does not end with the conserved phenylalanine or tryptophan, this likely comes from a read error. The chain uses TRBV5-5 and TRBJ2-7, with D hard to call. Trimming removed 2 bases from V and 6 bases from J, with 6 bases in between. Germline CDR1 SGHKS, CDR2 YYEKEE (reference sequence). The CDR3 runs 11 residues. The chain's CDR3 is CASSFLGEQYL. In DNA form, the CDR3 reads TGTGCCAGCAGCTTCTTAGGCGAGCAGTACCTC.

Regarding this clonotype: Just one base apart from a much larger clone, this may be a read error. This CDR3 is missing its conserved last phenylalanine or tryptophan, likely due to a read error. This chain's CDR3 is CASSSLTGGPTEAFL. The CDR3 DNA is TGTGCCAGCAGTTCTTTAACAGGGGGCCCGACTGAAGCTTTCCTT. The V gene is TRBV6-5, the J gene TRBJ1-1; 9 bases line up with TRBD1. The CDR3 has 15 residues. Germline V gene lookup returns CDR1 MNHEY and CDR2 SVGAGI. V shed 4 bases, J shed 5 bases, and the junction held 8 bases outside the gene matches.

This clonotype has more than one count but fewer than ten. This rearrangement joins TRBV20-1 to TRBJ2-3; tentative D call: TRBD2 (5 bases). Germline V gives CDR1 DFQATT, CDR2 SNEGSKA (reference sequence). The CDR3 extends over 13 amino acids. V gave up 7 bases and J gave up 3 bases, with 14 bases separating them. The CDR3 protein is CSVGVGSTDTQYF. CDR3 DNA sequence: TGCAGTGTAGGTGTGGGGAGTACAGATACGCAGTATTTT.

The chain is built from TRBV24-1 and TRBJ1-2; D is unclear. CDR3 length: 17 residues. The ends were cut back, 5 bases at V and 4 bases at J, with 22 bases in the middle. Looked up from germline, CDR1 is KGHDR and CDR2 is SFDVKD. CDR3 DNA: TGTGCCACCAGTGGAGGGATTAGTACCAGAAAGACCTATGGCTACACCTTC. This encodes CATSGGISTRKTYGYTF.

Only a few counts were recorded for this clonotype. The chain uses TRBV7-9 and TRBJ1-5; 9 bases fit TRBD1. The V and J ends lost 1 base and 2 bases, in that order; junction bases with no gene match: 3. Germline assignment: CDR1 SEHNR and CDR2 FQNEAQ (reference sequence). This CDR3 contains 16 residues. The CDR3 nucleotides read TGTGCCAGCAGCTTAGGGACAGGGGTTGGCAATCAGCCCCAGCATTTT. It translates to CASSLGTGVGNQPQHF.

This clonotype occurred a few times. The chain is built from TRBV7-2 and TRBJ1-2, with D unclear. The V gene's germline CDR1 is SGHTA and CDR2 FQGNSA. CDR3 size: 17 residues. V lost 4 bases, J lost 4 bases, and 22 bases lay in between. The CDR3 sequence is CASSCIRRDGKTYGYTF. The CDR3, as DNA: TGTGCCAGCAGCTGTATTCGCAGAGACGGAAAGACCTATGGCTACACCTTC.